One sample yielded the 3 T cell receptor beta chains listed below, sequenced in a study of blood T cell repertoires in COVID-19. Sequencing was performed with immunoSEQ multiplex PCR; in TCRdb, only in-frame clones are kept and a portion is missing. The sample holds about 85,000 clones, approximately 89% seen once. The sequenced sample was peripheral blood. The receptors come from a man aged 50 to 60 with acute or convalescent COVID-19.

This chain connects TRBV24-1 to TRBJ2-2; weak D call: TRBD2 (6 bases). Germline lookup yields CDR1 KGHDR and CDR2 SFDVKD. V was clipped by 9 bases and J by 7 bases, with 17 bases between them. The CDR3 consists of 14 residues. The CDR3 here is CATGRDSEDGELFF. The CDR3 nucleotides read TGTGCCACCGGACGGGACTCTGAGGACGGGGAGCTGTTTTTT.

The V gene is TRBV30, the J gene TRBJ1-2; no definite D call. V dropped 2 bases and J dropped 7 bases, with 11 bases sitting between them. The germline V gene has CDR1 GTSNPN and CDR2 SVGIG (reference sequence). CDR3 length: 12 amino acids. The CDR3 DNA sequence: TGTGCCTGGAGTACACCCTTTGGTGGCTACACCTTC. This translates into CAWSTPFGGYTF. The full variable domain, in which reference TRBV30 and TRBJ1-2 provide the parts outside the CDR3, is SQTIHQWPATLVQPVGSPLSLECTVEGTSNPNLYWYRQAAGRGLQLLFYSVGIGQISSEVPQNLSASRPQDRQFILSSKKLLLSDSGFYLCAWSTPFGGYTFGSGTRLTVV.

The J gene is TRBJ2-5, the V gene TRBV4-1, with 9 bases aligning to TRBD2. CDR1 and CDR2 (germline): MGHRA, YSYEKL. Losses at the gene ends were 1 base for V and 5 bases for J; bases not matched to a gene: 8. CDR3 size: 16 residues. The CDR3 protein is CASSQGVAGGGETQYF. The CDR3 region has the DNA TGCGCCAGCAGCCAAGGAGTGGCGGGGGGGGGTGAGACCCAGTACTTC.